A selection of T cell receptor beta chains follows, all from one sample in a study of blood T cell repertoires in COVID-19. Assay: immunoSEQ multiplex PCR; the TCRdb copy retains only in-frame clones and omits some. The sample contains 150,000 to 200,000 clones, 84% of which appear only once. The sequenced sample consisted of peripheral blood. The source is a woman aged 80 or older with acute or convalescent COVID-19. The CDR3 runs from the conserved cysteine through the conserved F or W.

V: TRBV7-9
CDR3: CASRRGRGNTIYF

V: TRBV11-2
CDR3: CASSTTGQGNNEQFF

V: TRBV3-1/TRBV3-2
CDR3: CASSPRQGADGYTF

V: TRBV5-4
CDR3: CASSRELAGEQYF

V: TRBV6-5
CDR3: CASSYAGVASYEQYF

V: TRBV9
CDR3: CASSVGVAGAGEQFF

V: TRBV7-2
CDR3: CASSSGHQSYEQYF

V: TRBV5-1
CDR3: CASSPSQREVLADTQYF

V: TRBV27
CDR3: CASSFAGAIAEAFF

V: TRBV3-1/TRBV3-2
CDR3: CASSLRGGTGMYEQYF

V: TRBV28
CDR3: CASSATRGTGGTEAFF

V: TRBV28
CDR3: CASSLSSTGELFF

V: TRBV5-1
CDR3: CASSTGHTRSYEQYF

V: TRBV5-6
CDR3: CASSLRGIGNTIYF

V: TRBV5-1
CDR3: CASRAGTRSYEQYF

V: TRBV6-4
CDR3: CASSGGTGDPNQPQHF

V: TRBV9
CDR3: CASSVEGWVYNEQFF

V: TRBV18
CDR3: CASSPRGQGRTGELFF

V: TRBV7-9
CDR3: CASSLAQGHNYGYTF

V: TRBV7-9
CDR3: CASSQIAGGNTGELFF

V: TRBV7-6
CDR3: CASSPVAAAQETQYF

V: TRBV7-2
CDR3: CASSAVQFSSGNTIYF

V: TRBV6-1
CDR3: CASSQTGGYGYTF

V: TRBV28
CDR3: CASSSTGHRTNSPLHF

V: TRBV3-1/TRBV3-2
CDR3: CASSQGPLAGGRDEQFF

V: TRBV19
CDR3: CASSIPLGQAHGRGYTF

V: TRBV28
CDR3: CASTSTGLGRSYEQYF

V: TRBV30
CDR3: CAWSGGGNQPQHF

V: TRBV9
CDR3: CASSTGQNSYNEQFF

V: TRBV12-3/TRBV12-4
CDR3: CASSLANYNEQFF

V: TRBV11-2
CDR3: CASTPTGGGSPLHF

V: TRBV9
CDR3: CASSVATGGRNTIYF

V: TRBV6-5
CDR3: CASSYSKGDSQNF

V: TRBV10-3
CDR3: CAISRQGTNTEAFF

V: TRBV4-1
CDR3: CASSQDRGLSMRAFF

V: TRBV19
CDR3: CASSRTADNSPLHF

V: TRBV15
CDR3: CATSRGDRGFLGEKLFF

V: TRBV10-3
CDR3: CAISAASGGIADTQYF

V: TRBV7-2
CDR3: CASSITSGGAGETQYF

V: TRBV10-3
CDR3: CAISGTSGDETGANVLTF

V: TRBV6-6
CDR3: CASRGARGAAEKLFF

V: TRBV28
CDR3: CATHSRYEQYF

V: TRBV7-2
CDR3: CASSLASGNVYEQCF

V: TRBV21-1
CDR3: CASSGPGGRGKGGYTF

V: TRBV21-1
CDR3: CASTSGTGAYQANVLTF

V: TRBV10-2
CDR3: CASSDIGAPNSPLHF

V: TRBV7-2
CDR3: CASSLEPGGGLNEQFF

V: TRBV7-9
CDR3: CASSPGDSPTNEKLFF

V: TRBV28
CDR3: CASSFPEPTNEKLFF

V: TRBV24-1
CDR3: CATSDGGNQPQHF